This T cell receptor (beta chain) emerged from a study of control samples from healthy donors and cancer patients. The data were produced by immunoSEQ multiplex PCR, yet TCRdb's version contains in-frame clones alone and is incomplete. This table has roughly 100,000 clones, approximately 83% appearing once. The CDR3 length is 17 residues. The chain employs TRBV21-1 and TRBJ1-5; TRBD1 is taken as the D call from the table, unchecked against the DNA. TRBV21-1 is designated a pseudogene. Sequences were obtained from blood. The receptor's source is a woman between 50 and 59 years old in good health. The CDR3 bases are TGTGCCAGCAGCAAGGGGACAGGGGGCGGTAGCAATCAGCCCCAGCATTTT. Its translation: CASSKGTGGGSNQPQHF.